This T cell receptor beta chain was sequenced in a study of T-cell reconstitution after alpha-beta-depleted transplantation in children (dated by TCRdb to the mid-2010s). With respect to the entire study: Using TCR repertoire profiling, the study followed T-cell immune reconstitution in a quantitative way in children after TCRalphabeta/CD19-depleted allogeneic hematopoietic cell transplantation.

V and J are truncated by 6 bases and 1 base respectively, leaving an intervening sequence of 12 bases. The CDR3 runs 14 amino acids, cysteine and phenylalanine included. CDR3 DNA only is kept here, 42 bases in frame from base 1. This clonotype was seen ten or more times. Its antigen has not been determined. No much larger clone exists at a distance of one base, and base qualities are not known. Libraries were constructed by PCR. Instrument on record: Illumina HiSeq 2500. Molecular barcoding was employed in the preparation of TCR libraries, with unique molecular identifiers being used to normalize TCRbeta repertoire quantification. Starting from the raw public reads, TCRdb applied fastp trimming at Q25, assembled clones with MiXCR and retained in-frame beta chains. Rows with a matching CDR3 protein are joined into one entry that keeps the most common DNA and genes. The sample table holds around 380,000 distinct CDR3 sequences, of which roughly 10% were seen once. Clones ranked in the top ten supply about 5% of the sample.

The material was PBMCs from the stem cell graft donor, obtained from the stem cell graft. The rearrangement combines TRBV12-3 or TRBV12-4 with TRBJ2-5; the D gene is perhaps TRBD2, on 5 matching bases. The clonotype comes from a human donor who donated a stem cell graft to a child with acute myeloid leukemia. The sequence in DNA is TGTGCCAGCAGCCGATGGAGCGGCCAAGAGACCCAGTACTTC. It encodes CASSRWSGQETQYF.